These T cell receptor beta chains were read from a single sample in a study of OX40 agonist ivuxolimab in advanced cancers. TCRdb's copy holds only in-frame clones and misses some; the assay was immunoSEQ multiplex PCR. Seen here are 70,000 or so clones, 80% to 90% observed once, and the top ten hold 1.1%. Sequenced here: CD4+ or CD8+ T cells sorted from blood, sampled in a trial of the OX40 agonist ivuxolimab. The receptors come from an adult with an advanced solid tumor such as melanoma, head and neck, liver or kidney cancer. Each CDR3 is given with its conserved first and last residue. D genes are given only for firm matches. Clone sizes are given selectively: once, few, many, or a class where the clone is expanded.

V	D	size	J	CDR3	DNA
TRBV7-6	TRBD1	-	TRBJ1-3	CASSLAGQVAGNTIYF	TGTGCCAGCAGCTTAGCGGGACAGGTAGCCGGAAACACCATATATTTT
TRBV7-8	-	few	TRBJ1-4	CASSLKGYEKLFF	TGTGCCAGCAGCTTAAAGGGTTATGAAAAACTGTTTTTT
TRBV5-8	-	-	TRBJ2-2	CASSLARGGELFF	TGTGCCAGCAGCTTGGCACGGGGCGGGGAGCTGTTTTTT
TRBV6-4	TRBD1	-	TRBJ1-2	CASSDQGANYGYTF	TGTGCCAGCAGTGACCAGGGGGCGAACTATGGCTACACCTTC
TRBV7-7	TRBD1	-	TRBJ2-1	CASSPQTGWYNEQFF	TGTGCCAGCAGCCCACAGACAGGGTGGTACAATGAGCAGTTCTTC
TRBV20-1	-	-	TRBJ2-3	CSARARDTQYF	TGCAGTGCTAGAGCCCGGGATACGCAGTATTTT
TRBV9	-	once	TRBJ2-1	CASSVTGTLYNEQFF	TGTGCCAGCAGCGTCACCGGGACTCTTTACAATGAGCAGTTCTTC
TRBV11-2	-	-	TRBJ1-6	CASSLGGYSPLHF	TGTGCCAGCAGCTTAGGAGGGTATTCACCCCTCCACTTT
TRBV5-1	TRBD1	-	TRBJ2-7	CASSPYPGQNYEQYF	TGCGCCAGCAGCCCCTACCCGGGACAGAACTACGAGCAGTACTTC
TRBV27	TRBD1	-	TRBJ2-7	CASSSLDRVEQYF	TGTGCCAGCAGTTCTTTAGACAGGGTCGAGCAGTACTTC
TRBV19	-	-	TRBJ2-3	CASSPGAATDTQYF	TGTGCCAGTAGTCCGGGGGCAGCCACAGATACGCAGTATTTT
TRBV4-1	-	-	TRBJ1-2	CASSLGTERDGYTF	TGCGCCAGCAGCCTGGGGACCGAAAGGGATGGCTACACCTTC
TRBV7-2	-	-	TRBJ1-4	CASSPTGPGEKLFF	TGTGCCAGCAGCCCAACGGGACCGGGGGAAAAACTGTTTTTT
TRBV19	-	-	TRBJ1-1	CASRKQVSLMDTEAFF	TGTGCCAGTAGGAAGCAAGTCTCGCTTATGGACACTGAAGCTTTCTTT
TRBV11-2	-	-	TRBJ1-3	CASSLDSAIGNTIYF	TGTGCCAGCAGCTTAGACAGCGCGATTGGAAACACCATATATTTT
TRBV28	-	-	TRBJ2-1	CVTTGTPYNEQFF	TGTGTTACGACCGGGACGCCCTACAATGAGCAGTTCTTC
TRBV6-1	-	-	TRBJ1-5	CASAIRGMVDQPQHF	TGTGCCAGCGCTATAAGGGGGATGGTGGATCAGCCCCAGCATTTT
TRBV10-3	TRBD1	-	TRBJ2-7	CAISARTGDTYEQYF	TGTGCCATCAGTGCCAGGACAGGGGACACCTACGAGCAGTACTTC
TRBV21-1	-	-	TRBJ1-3	CASSSPRSNSGNTIYF	TGTGCCAGCAGCTCCCCCCGCTCTAACTCTGGAAACACCATATATTTT
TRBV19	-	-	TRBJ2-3	CASSIVQGRVGTDTQYF	TGTGCCAGTAGTATAGTTCAGGGGCGGGTAGGCACAGATACGCAGTATTTT
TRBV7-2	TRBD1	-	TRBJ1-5	CASSLIGQGGGQPQHF	TGTGCCAGCAGCCTTATTGGACAGGGAGGGGGTCAGCCCCAGCATTTT
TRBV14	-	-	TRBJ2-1	CASSLRGRLGSYNEQFF	TGTGCCAGCAGCTTAAGGGGGAGATTGGGCTCCTACAATGAGCAGTTCTTC
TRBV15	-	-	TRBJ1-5	CATSREVSNQPQHF	TGTGCCACCAGCAGAGAGGTGAGCAATCAGCCCCAGCATTTT
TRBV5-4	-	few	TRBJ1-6	CASSLERYNSPLHF	TGTGCCAGCAGCTTGGAACGTTATAATTCACCCCTCCACTTT
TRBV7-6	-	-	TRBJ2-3	CASSLGRDTRSTDTQYF	TGTGCCAGCAGCTTAGGGAGGGACACCCGAAGCACAGATACGCAGTATTTT
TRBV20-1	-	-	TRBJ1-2	CSAGEDYGYTF	TGCAGTGCAGGGGAGGACTATGGCTACACCTTC
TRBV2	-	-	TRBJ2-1	CASRIRGGYNEQFF	TGTGCCAGCCGTATAAGGGGGGGCTACAATGAGCAGTTCTTC
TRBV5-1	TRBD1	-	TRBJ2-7	CASSLIPGGSYEQYF	TGCGCCAGCAGCTTAATCCCAGGGGGCTCCTACGAGCAGTACTTC
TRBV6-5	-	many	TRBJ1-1	CASHSLGGASTEAFF	TGTGCCAGCCATTCGTTGGGGGGGGCGTCCACTGAAGCTTTCTTT
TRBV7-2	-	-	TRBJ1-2	CASSLNENYGYTF	TGTGCCAGCAGCCTGAACGAGAACTATGGCTACACCTTC
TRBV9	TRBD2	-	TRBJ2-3	CASSRAGESTDTQYF	TGTGCCAGCAGCAGAGCGGGGGAGAGCACAGATACGCAGTATTTT
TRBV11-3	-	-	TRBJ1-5	CASNPFRDKKQPQHF	TGTGCCAGCAACCCCTTCCGGGACAAAAAACAGCCCCAGCATTTT
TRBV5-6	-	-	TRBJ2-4	CASSLLGKGVLAKNIQYF	TGTGCCAGCAGCTTGCTAGGGAAGGGGGTGCTAGCCAAAAACATTCAGTACTTC
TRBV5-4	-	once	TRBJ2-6	CASSLVSRGREGANVLTF	TGTGCCAGCAGCTTGGTTTCCAGGGGAAGAGAGGGGGCCAACGTCCTGACTTTC
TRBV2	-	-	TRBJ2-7	CASSEEQGPHYEQYF	TGTGCCAGCAGTGAAGAACAGGGCCCCCACTACGAGCAGTACTTC
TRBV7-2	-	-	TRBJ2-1	CASSLVGGRTYNEQFF	TGTGCCAGCAGCTTAGTAGGGGGGCGGACCTACAATGAGCAGTTCTTC
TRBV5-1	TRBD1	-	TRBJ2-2	CASSSRGRLNTGELFF	TGCGCCAGCAGCTCCAGGGGGAGACTCAACACCGGGGAGCTGTTTTTT
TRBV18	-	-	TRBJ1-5	CASSAGIGNQPQHF	TGTGCCAGCTCAGCGGGTATAGGCAATCAGCCCCAGCATTTT
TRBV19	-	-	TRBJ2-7	CASRRDPSSYEQYF	TGTGCCAGTAGGCGGGATCCTAGCTCCTACGAGCAGTACTTC
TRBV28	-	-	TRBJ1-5	CASRVVPGNQPQHF	TGTGCCAGCAGAGTAGTACCGGGCAATCAGCCCCAGCATTTT
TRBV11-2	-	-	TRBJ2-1	CASSLDPSGSGFF	TGTGCCAGCAGCTTAGATCCAAGCGGCTCCGGGTTCTTC